A single sample is the source of the 23 T cell receptor beta chains below, sequenced in a study of T cells in Graves' hyperthyroidism and ophthalmopathy. RNA transcripts yielded amplified TCR beta CDR3 regions. First-round RT-PCR targeting the TCR CDR3 was performed with the HTBI primer set. From the multiplex PCR reads, TCRdb called clonotypes with MiXCR, one entry per CDR3 protein. The data contain around 660,000 distinct CDR3 sequences, less than 45% of them singletons. Sequences were obtained from peripheral blood or thyroid tissue (not recorded which). Receptor source: an adult man with Graves' disease, either hyperthyroidism or ophthalmopathy (not recorded which).

The chain uses TRBV7-8 and TRBJ1-4; no definite D call. The CDR3 length is 15 residues. Germline V gene sequence: CDR1 SGHVS, CDR2 FQNEAQ. The V end lost 2 bases, the J end lost 2 bases, and 9 bases lay between the germline ends. The CDR3 DNA is TGTGCCAGCAGCTTAAGTGAGGGCACTAATGAAAAACTGTTTTTT. Encoded protein: CASSLSEGTNEKLFF.

V and J are TRBV20-1 and TRBJ1-1; D unresolved. Trimming left V 0 bases short and J 4 bases short, with 18 bases between. Per the germline V gene, CDR1 is DFQATT and CDR2 is SNEGSKA (reference sequence). This CDR3 spans 16 amino acids. CDR3: CSARDRALNMGTEAFF. CDR3 bases: TGCAGTGCTAGAGATAGGGCCCTAAATATGGGCACTGAAGCTTTCTTT.

This clonotype was observed at least ten times. This chain uses TRBV29-1 with TRBJ1-4; 9 nucleotides match TRBD1. The ends lost 7 bases at V and 7 bases at J; junction bases unmatched: 7. This CDR3 region has 13 residues. CDR1 is SQVTM, CDR2 ANQGSEA, per germline. CDR3 region: CSAGQGITEKLFF. In DNA, the CDR3 is TGCAGCGCCGGACAGGGGATTACTGAAAAACTGTTTTTT. The whole variable domain, filled in from reference TRBV29-1 and TRBJ1-4, reads SAVISQKPSRDICQRGTSLTIQCQVDSQVTMMFWYRQQPGQSLTLIATANQGSEATYESGFVIDKFPISRPNLTFSTLTVSNMSPEDSSIYLCSAGQGITEKLFFGSGTQLSVL.

This clonotype has a count of ten or more. This CDR3 is CSANSGGSEQYF. CDR3 nucleotide sequence: TGCAGCGCTAACTCAGGGGGTAGCGAGCAGTACTTC. J is TRBJ2-7 and V is TRBV29-1; TRBD1 matches at 7 bases. Germline trimming cut 7 bases from V and 6 bases from J; bases unmatched to any gene: 9. The CDR3 is 12 amino acids. CDR1 is SQVTM, CDR2 ANQGSEA, per germline.

To note about this clonotype: At one end, the junction sequence differs from germline, possibly due to a read error. The J gene is TRBJ2-5, the V gene TRBV5-1; 7 nucleotides match TRBD1. This CDR3 has 15 amino acids. CDR1 and CDR2 (germline): SGHRS, YFSETQ. The CDR3 reads CASSLMGQTLETQYF. Here the CDR3 DNA reads TGTGCCAGCAGCTTGATGGGACAGACTCTCGAGACCCAGTACTTC.

The V gene is TRBV6-1, the J gene TRBJ1-5, with D hard to call. Trimming cost V 10 bases and J 0 bases, with 13 bases left between them. CDR1 is MNHNS and CDR2 is SASEGT in the germline V gene. The CDR3 consists of 14 residues. DNA for the CDR3: TGTGCCACCGCGATAGGGCGTAGCAATCAGCCCCAGCATTTT. Translated, it gives CATAIGRSNQPQHF.

There are a few counts of this clonotype. This sequence joins TRBV19 and TRBJ1-1; D remains ambiguous. V shed 5 bases and J shed 2 bases, with 18 bases lying between them. Looked up from germline, CDR1 is LNHDA and CDR2 is SQIVND (reference sequence). The CDR3 length is 16 residues. CDR3 sequence reads: CASSLRPGGGNTEAFF. The CDR3 region has the DNA TGTGCCAGTAGTCTCCGGCCGGGAGGTGGAAACACTGAAGCTTTCTTT.

The chain combines TRBV2 with TRBJ1-3; D is undetermined. V dropped 6 bases and J dropped 7 bases, with 13 bases sitting between them. Germline values: CDR1 SNHLY, CDR2 FYNNEI. This CDR3 has 13 residues. For the CDR3, the DNA is TGTGCCAGCAGCCGACCCGGCGAGAACACCATATATTTT. Its translation: CASSRPGENTIYF.

Only a few counts were recorded for this clonotype. CDR3 in DNA: TGTGCCAGCAGCGTTGAGGGGCAGACGAACACTGAAGCTTTCTTT. It encodes CASSVEGQTNTEAFF. The chain uses TRBV11-2 and TRBJ1-1; a weak D match, TRBD1 (5 bases). CDR3 length: 15 residues. Trimming took off 5 bases at V and 1 base at J, with 14 bases between the two ends. Per the germline V gene, CDR1 is SGHAT and CDR2 is FQNNGV.

The V and J genes are TRBV7-3 and TRBJ2-7; the match to TRBD2 covers 8 bases. V shed 5 bases and J 0 bases; nucleotides not matched to a gene: 9. Looked up from germline, CDR1 is SGHTA and CDR2 is FQGTGA. This CDR3 comprises 16 residues. The CDR3, as DNA: TGTGCCAGCAGCCAAGAGCCTAGCGGGCTCTCCTACGAGCAGTACTTC. Translation: CASSQEPSGLSYEQYF.

The chain links TRBV12-3 or TRBV12-4 to TRBJ1-2, with D perhaps matching TRBD1 (5 bases). The CDR3 has 12 amino acids. Trimming cost V 5 bases and J 14 bases, with 18 bases left between them. CDR3: CASSPPRQTLTF. The CDR3 nucleotides are TGTGCCAGCAGTCCTCCCCGACAGACCTTAACCTTC.

The rearrangement uses TRBV7-4 and TRBJ1-6, with 7 positions matching TRBD1. The junction had 8 bases not matched to a gene; V was cut back by 5 bases and J by 7 bases. CDR1 is SGHVT and CDR2 is SQSDAQ in the germline V gene. The CDR3 covers 15 residues. The CDR3 DNA sequence: TGTGCCAGCAGCCCGGAGGGACAGAAAAATTCACCCCTCCACTTT. It specifies CASSPEGQKNSPLHF.

This clonotype has a count of ten or more. The gene calls are TRBV19 and TRBJ1-5, with 8 bases that match TRBD1. J was trimmed by 9 bases and V by 5 bases; bases with no gene match: 6. CDR3 length: 13 amino acids. Germline-derived CDR1 and CDR2 are LNHDA and SQIVND (reference sequence). The CDR3 DNA sequence: TGTGCCAGTAGTGGGGACAGGTCCGGGCCCCAGCATTTT. Translation gives CASSGDRSGPQHF.

In its sample, this clonotype was seen many times. This may arise from a read error, as a much more abundant clone is one base away. The genes are TRBV2 and TRBJ1-1; D not resolved. CDR3 length: 10 residues. Germline CDR1 and CDR2: SNHLY and FYNNEI. V lost 3 bases and J 4 bases, leaving 0 bases between the germline ends. The CDR3 is CASSDTEAFF. CDR3 nucleotide sequence: TGTGCCAGCAGTGACACTGAAGCTTTCTTT.

The chain uses TRBV24-1 and TRBJ2-5, with TRBD1 matching 12 bases. With 4 bases clipped from V and 5 bases from J, the junction kept 10 bases outside the gene matches. Germline loops: CDR1 KGHDR, CDR2 SFDVKD. The CDR3 is 17 amino acids. This CDR3 reads CATSEPGRDRGQETQYF. CDR3 in DNA: TGTGCCACCAGTGAACCGGGGAGGGACAGGGGGCAGGAGACCCAGTACTTC.

In this sample, this clonotype turned up a few times. The chain recombines TRBV20-1 with TRBJ1-5; 7 bases agree with TRBD1. The CDR3 length is 16 residues. The germline V gene has CDR1 DFQATT and CDR2 SNEGSKA (reference sequence). V lost 6 bases to trimming and J lost 0 bases; unmatched junction nucleotides: 11. The CDR3 region is CSAKGQPVYSNQPQHF. The CDR3 bases are TGCAGTGCGAAGGGACAGCCAGTCTATAGCAATCAGCCCCAGCATTTT.

This clonotype was observed a handful of times. The chain carries TRBV12-3 or TRBV12-4 and TRBJ1-1; a possible D gene is TRBD1 (5 bases). The ends were cut back, 5 bases at V and 2 bases at J, with 12 bases in the middle. This CDR3 region has 14 residues. CDR3 amino acids: CASSASQGNTEAFF. In nucleotides, the CDR3 is TGTGCCAGCAGTGCCTCGCAGGGTAACACTGAAGCTTTCTTT.

This clonotype was detected only once. A much larger clone sits a single nucleotide away, making a read error possible. The V and J genes are TRBV29-1 and TRBJ1-1, with D tentatively TRBD1 (5 bases). CDR1 is SQVTM and CDR2 is ANQGSEA in the germline V gene. The CDR3 spans 12 residues. The CDR3 nucleotides read TGCAGCATTGACAGACTGGACACTGAAGCTTTCTTT. It codes for CSIDRLDTEAFF.

Remarks on this clonotype: Germline is not matched at one junction end, which may reflect a read error. The rearrangement joins TRBV10-2 to TRBJ1-4; D gene uncertain. CDR1 WSHSY and CDR2 SAAADI come from the germline V gene. This CDR3 spans 12 amino acids. The CDR3 DNA sequence: TGCGCCAGCAGGGAGTCAGGTGAAAAACTGTTTTTT. Translated: CASRESGEKLFF.

In this sample, this clonotype turned up many times. V is TRBV19 and J is TRBJ2-5; TRBD1 is a possible D gene (6 bases). Trimming stripped 5 bases from V and 3 bases from J, with 10 bases between. Germline assignment: CDR1 LNHDA and CDR2 SQIVND (reference sequence). CDR3 size: 13 residues. The CDR3 sequence is CASSLGTKETQYF. CDR3 bases: TGTGCCAGTAGTTTGGGGACAAAAGAGACCCAGTACTTC.

This chain connects TRBV24-1 to TRBJ2-5, with D possibly matching TRBD1 (6 bases). The V gene lost 3 bases and the J gene lost 7 bases, with 14 bases spanning the gap. This CDR3 has 14 residues. Looked up from germline, CDR1 is KGHDR and CDR2 is SFDVKD. CDR3 DNA sequence: TGTGCCACCAGTGATCACAGGGCGTCCGGGACCCAGTACTTC. Translating gives CATSDHRASGTQYF.

On this clonotype: One end of the junction does not line up with germline, which may come from a read error. The chain has TRBV7-9 and TRBJ1-2; D is undetermined. Germline V gene lookup returns CDR1 SEHNR and CDR2 FQNEAQ (reference sequence). There are 15 residues in the CDR3. In DNA form, the CDR3 reads TGTGCCAGCAGCTTAGTCGGGTTAGCTAACTATAGCTACACCTTC. It specifies CASSLVGLANYSYTF.

This rearrangement joins TRBV10-3 to TRBJ1-1; D might be TRBD1 (5 bases). V lost 10 bases to trimming and J lost 6 bases, with 24 bases between them. The germline gives CDR1 ENHRY, CDR2 SYGVKD. The CDR3 extends over 15 amino acids. CDR3 sequence (DNA): TGTGCCACCAGAAGACGTGGGGGGTATGTGGCTGAAGCTTTCTTT. Translating gives CATRRRGGYVAEAFF.